This TCR beta chain was recorded in a study of blood T cell repertoires in COVID-19. Original data processing: Nucleated cell number was recorded as an estimate derived from reference gene primer amplification. Assay used: immunoSEQ multiplex PCR; TCRdb lists only in-frame clones, some missing. The DNA was the basis for D and trimming; V, J and clone size are from that table. The data hold about 180,000 clones, with 80% to 90% observed a single time. This clone was counted between two and nine times. The CDR3 has 13 residues. The germline V gene has CDR1 MNHNY and CDR2 SVGAGI (reference sequence). The V end lost 0 bases, the J end lost 6 bases, and 6 bases lay between the germline ends.

The TCR was taken from a man aged 45-60 years with active or convalescent COVID-19. Specimen: peripheral blood. The chain couples TRBV6-6 to TRBJ1-5; no clear D gene. In nucleotides, the CDR3 is TGTGCCAGCAGTTACTCAGAGGCTCAGCCCCAGCATTTT. This gives the protein CASSYSEAQPQHF.